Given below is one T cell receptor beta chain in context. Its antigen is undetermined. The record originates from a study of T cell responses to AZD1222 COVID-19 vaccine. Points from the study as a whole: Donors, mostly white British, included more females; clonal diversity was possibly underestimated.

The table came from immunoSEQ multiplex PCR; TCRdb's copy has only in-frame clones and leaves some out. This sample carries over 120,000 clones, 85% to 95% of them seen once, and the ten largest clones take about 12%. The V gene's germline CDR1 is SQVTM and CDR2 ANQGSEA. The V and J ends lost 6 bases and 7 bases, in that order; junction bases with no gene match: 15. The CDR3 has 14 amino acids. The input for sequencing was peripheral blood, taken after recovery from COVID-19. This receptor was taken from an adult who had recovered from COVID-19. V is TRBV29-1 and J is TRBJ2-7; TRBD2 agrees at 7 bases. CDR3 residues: CSVPTGGGAGEQYF. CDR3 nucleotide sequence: TGCAGCGTCCCTACCGGCGGGGGTGCGGGGGAGCAGTACTTC.